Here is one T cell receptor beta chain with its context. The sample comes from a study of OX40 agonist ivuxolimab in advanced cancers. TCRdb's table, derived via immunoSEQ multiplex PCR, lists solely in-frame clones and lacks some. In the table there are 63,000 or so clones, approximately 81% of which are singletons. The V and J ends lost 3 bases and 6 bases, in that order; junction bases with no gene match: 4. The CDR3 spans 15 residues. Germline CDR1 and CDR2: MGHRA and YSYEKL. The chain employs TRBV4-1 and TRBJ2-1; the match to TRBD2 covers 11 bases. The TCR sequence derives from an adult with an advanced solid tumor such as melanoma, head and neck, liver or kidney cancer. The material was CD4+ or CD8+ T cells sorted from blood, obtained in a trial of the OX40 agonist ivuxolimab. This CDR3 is CASSQVAGGRNEQFF. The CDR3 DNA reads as TGCGCCAGCAGCCAGGTAGCGGGGGGGCGCAATGAGCAGTTCTTC.